This record looks at one T cell receptor (beta chain) sequence and its context. Libraries were prepared by immunoSEQ multiplex PCR; TCRdb keeps only in-frame clonotypes and omits some of them. Counted here are some 250,000 clones, 94% occurring once; the ten biggest clones make up approximately 0.52%. Per germline, CDR1 MNHEY and CDR2 SVGAGI. This CDR3 has 14 residues. The V and J ends lost 2 bases and 0 bases respectively, with 7 bases between them. These data belong to a study of T cell responses to AZD1222 COVID-19 vaccine. The sequencing here drew on peripheral blood, taken 28 days after the second AZD1222 dose. The chain uses TRBV6-5 and TRBJ1-1; D is perhaps TRBD1 (5 bases). The TCR originated in an adult who received the AZD1222 COVID-19 vaccine. CDR3 nucleotides: TGTGCCAGCAGTTACCGACAGTTGAACACTGAAGCTTTCTTT. As protein: CASSYRQLNTEAFF.